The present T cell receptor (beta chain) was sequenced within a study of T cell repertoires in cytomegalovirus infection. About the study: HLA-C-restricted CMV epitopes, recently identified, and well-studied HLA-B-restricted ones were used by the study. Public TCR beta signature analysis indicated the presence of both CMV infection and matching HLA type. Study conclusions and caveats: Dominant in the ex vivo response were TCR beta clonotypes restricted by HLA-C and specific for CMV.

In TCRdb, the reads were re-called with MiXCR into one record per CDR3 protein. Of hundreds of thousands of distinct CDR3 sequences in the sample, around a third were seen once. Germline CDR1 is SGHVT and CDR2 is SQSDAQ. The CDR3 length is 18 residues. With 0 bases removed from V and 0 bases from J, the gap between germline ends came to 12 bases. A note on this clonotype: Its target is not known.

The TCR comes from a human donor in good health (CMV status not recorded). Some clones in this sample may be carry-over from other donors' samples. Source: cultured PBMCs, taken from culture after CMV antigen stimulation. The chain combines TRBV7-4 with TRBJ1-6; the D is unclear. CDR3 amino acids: CASSLARAPSSYNSPLHF. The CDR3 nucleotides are TGTGCCAGCAGCTTAGCGCGCGCTCCGAGCTCCTATAATTCACCCCTCCACTTT.